This is a list of T cell receptor beta chains from one sample in a study of early stage breast cancer tumors. Clones were sequenced by immunoSEQ multiplex PCR, and TCRdb holds only the in-frame ones, with some missing. The sample contains around 30,000 clones, roughly four fifths of which appear only once. The sequencing input was breast tumor tissue. The origin of the receptors is a person in their thirties with breast cancer. Both conserved end residues are part of each CDR3. The order of the fields is V gene, J gene, D gene, clone size, CDR3 DNA, CDR3 protein. The D gene is left open where the match is weak. Some rows have no size entry. The others give once, few or many, or a class for an expanded clone.

V: TRBV18; J: TRBJ2-5; D: .; size: .; DNA: TGTGCCAGCTCACCGCCAGGGCTATCACCAGATTCAGAGACCCAGTACTTC; CDR3: CASSPPGLSPDSETQYF
V: TRBV19; J: TRBJ1-1; D: TRBD1; size: .; DNA: TGTGCCAGTAGTAGTCAGGGGGTGGGGACTGAAGCTTTCTTT; CDR3: CASSSQGVGTEAFF
V: TRBV28; J: TRBJ2-3; D: .; size: .; DNA: TGTGCCAGCAGTAGCAGCTCAGATACGCAGTATTTT; CDR3: CASSSSSDTQYF
V: TRBV12-5; J: TRBJ1-6; D: TRBD1; size: .; DNA: TGTGCTAGTGGTTTGTCGACAGGGGGCTTGGATTCACCCCTCCACTTT; CDR3: CASGLSTGGLDSPLHF
V: TRBV7-2; J: TRBJ2-7; D: .; size: once; DNA: TGTGCCAGCAGCTTAGGGGGCTGGGTAAACGAGCAGTACTTC; CDR3: CASSLGGWVNEQYF
V: TRBV30; J: TRBJ2-1; D: TRBD2; size: .; DNA: TGTGCCTGGAGTAGCGGGAGTGGCTACAATGAGCAGTTCTTC; CDR3: CAWSSGSGYNEQFF
V: TRBV19; J: TRBJ1-2; D: .; size: .; DNA: TGTGCCAGTAGGCAGGGAGGGATATATGGCTACACCTTC; CDR3: CASRQGGIYGYTF
V: TRBV7-8; J: TRBJ1-5; D: TRBD1; size: .; DNA: TGTGCCAGCAGCTTAGGAGGGGGCGACAATCAGCCCCAGCATTTT; CDR3: CASSLGGGDNQPQHF
V: TRBV13; J: TRBJ2-7; D: .; size: once; DNA: TGTGCCAGCAGCTTAACAGGCGATTCCTACGAGCAGTACTTC; CDR3: CASSLTGDSYEQYF
V: TRBV5-1; J: TRBJ1-1; D: .; size: .; DNA: TGCGCCAGCAGCTTGGAGGGTCGAGCTTTCTTT; CDR3: CASSLEGRAFF
V: TRBV6-1; J: TRBJ1-1; D: .; size: .; DNA: TGTGCCAGCAGTGAAGACCTTGGCGCTTTCTTT; CDR3: CASSEDLGAFF
V: TRBV5-1; J: TRBJ2-2; D: .; size: .; DNA: TGCGCCAGCAGCTTAGGAGAGGGGACTGGGGAGCTGTTTTTT; CDR3: CASSLGEGTGELFF
V: TRBV19; J: TRBJ2-6; D: .; size: few; DNA: TGTGCCAGTAGTATTGGGCAGTTCTCTGGGGCCAACGTCCTGACTTTC; CDR3: CASSIGQFSGANVLTF
V: TRBV15; J: TRBJ2-5; D: TRBD2; size: .; DNA: TGTGCCACCAGCAGAGATGAATTCCTGCGGGAGAGGAAGACCCAGTACTTC; CDR3: CATSRDEFLRERKTQYF
V: TRBV11-2; J: TRBJ2-1; D: TRBD2; size: once; DNA: TGTGCCAGCAGCTTTAATACTGGGGGAGGGCCGTATGAGCAGTTCTTC; CDR3: CASSFNTGGGPYEQFF
V: TRBV7-2; J: TRBJ2-3; D: .; size: .; DNA: TGTGCCAGCAGCACGGGGACTGGCTACACAGATACGCAGTATTTT; CDR3: CASSTGTGYTDTQYF
V: TRBV2; J: TRBJ2-2; D: .; size: few; DNA: TGTGCCAGCAATCGTGCCGGGGAGCTGTTTTTT; CDR3: CASNRAGELFF
V: TRBV4-2; J: TRBJ2-1; D: TRBD2; size: .; DNA: TGTGCCAGCAGCCGGCCGTCGGGGACTAGCGGGAGGAATGAGCAGTTCTTC; CDR3: CASSRPSGTSGRNEQFF
V: TRBV18; J: TRBJ2-1; D: TRBD1; size: .; DNA: TGTGCCAGCTCACCCGGGACAGGGACAAGGAATGAGCAGTTCTTC; CDR3: CASSPGTGTRNEQFF
V: TRBV5-1; J: TRBJ2-1; D: .; size: .; DNA: TGCGCCAGCACGCCGACTCGCTCCTACAATGAGCAGTTCTTC; CDR3: CASTPTRSYNEQFF